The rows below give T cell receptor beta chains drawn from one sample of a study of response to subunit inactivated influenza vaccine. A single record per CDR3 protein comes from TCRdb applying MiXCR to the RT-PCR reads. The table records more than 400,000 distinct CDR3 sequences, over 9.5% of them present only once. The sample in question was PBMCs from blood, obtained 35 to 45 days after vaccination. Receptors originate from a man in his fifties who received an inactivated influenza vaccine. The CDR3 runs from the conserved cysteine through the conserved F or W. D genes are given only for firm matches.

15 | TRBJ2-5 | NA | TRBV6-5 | CASSYGDRDQETQYF
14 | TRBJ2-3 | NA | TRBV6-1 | CASSPDRITDTQYF
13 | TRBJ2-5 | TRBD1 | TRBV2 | CASRTGGGETQYF
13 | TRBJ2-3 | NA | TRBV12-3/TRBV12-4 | CASSFSGPDTQYF
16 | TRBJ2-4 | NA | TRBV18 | CASSPNRGRGENIQYF
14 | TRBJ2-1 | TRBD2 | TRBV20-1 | CSARYHGGSGEQFF
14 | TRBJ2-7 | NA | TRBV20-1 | CSAHLSGSSYEQYF
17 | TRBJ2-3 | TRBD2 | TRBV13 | CASGQRASGSWTDTQYF
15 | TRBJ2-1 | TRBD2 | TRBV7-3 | CASSLSGRTSNEQFF
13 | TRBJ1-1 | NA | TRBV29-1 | CSVERQMNTEAFF